This entry lists 14 T cell receptor beta chains sequenced from one sample in a study of tumor-infiltrating lymphocytes in primary liver carcinoma. Scientists recovered RNA and DNA together from roughly 20-30 mg of unsorted bulk tissue. Constant-region priming of about 520 ng total RNA yielded TCR beta cDNA. Generation of the TCR beta libraries relied on three nested multiplex PCR rounds using slightly modified ARM-PCR. It was with TRBV1-TRBV30 forward primers and a C-beta reverse primer that the first two PCR rounds were run, at around 11 cycles each. TCRdb processed the multiplex PCR reads anew with MiXCR; each CDR3 protein has one entry. Seen here are roughly 25,000 distinct CDR3 sequences, about 73% observed once, and the top ten hold approximately 49%. The sequencing input was liver tumor tissue from sampling region 3. Subset described: tumor region T3, left-lateral pole. The receptors here all came from a man aged 40-55 years with primary liver carcinoma and hepatitis B virus infection.

This clonotype has only one observation. One junction end does not reproduce the germline sequence, and a read error may be involved. This chain connects TRBV5-5 to TRBJ2-1; D not resolved. The CDR3 loop spans 15 amino acids. CDR1 and CDR2 (germline): SGHKS, YYEKEE (reference sequence). CDR3: CTSSLDFPLYNEQFF. CDR3 DNA sequence: TGTACCAGCAGTCTTGACTTTCCCCTGTACAATGAGCAGTTCTTC.

This clonotype was seen a single time. V and J are TRBV4-2 and TRBJ1-1, with 7 nucleotides matching TRBD1. Per germline, CDR1 LGHNA and CDR2 YNFKEQ. V was pared by 8 bases and J by 9 bases, with 24 bases of the junction left unmatched. The CDR3 is 17 residues long. The CDR3 DNA sequence: TGTGCCAGCTGTCAAGAGTACGGACAGGCTTTTTGGACTAAAGCTTTCTTT. Translated: CASCQEYGQAFWTKAFF.

Concerning this clonotype: It is likely a read error, because the conserved phenylalanine at the end of the CDR3 is missing. CDR3 in DNA: TGTGCCAGTCAGGAGCGATACAATGAGCAGTTCCTC. It codes for CASQERYNEQFL. This rearrangement joins TRBV6-2 or TRBV6-3 to TRBJ2-1; D gene ambiguous. Per the germline V gene, CDR1 is MNHEY and CDR2 is SVGEGT. The V and J ends lost 9 bases and 4 bases respectively, with 10 bases between them. There are 12 residues in the CDR3.

The sample holds a few counts of this clonotype. A read error may produce the germline difference seen at one junction end. V gene TRBV10-3 combines with J gene TRBJ1-1; a possible D gene is TRBD1 (5 bases). The CDR3 runs to 15 residues. Germline CDR1 ENHRY, CDR2 SYGVKD. CDR3 DNA sequence: TGTGCCATTAGTGAGTCTCCAGGGATGAACAGTGAAGCTTTCTTT. It translates to CAISESPGMNSEAFF.

In regard to this clonotype: The germline gene is not matched at one end of the junction; a read error may be the cause. This chain joins TRBV14 and TRBJ2-7; TRBD2 matches 7 bases. The CDR3 spans 17 residues. Germline values: CDR1 SGHDN, CDR2 FVKESK. The CDR3 DNA sequence: TGTGCCAGCAACCAAGATAAAACTAGCGTGACGACCTACGAGCAGTACTTC. It codes for CASNQDKTSVTTYEQYF.

The chain employs TRBV6-1 and TRBJ2-7; no clear D gene. V was pared by 10 bases and J by 4 bases, with 11 bases between. The CDR3 is 11 residues long. Germline V gene lookup returns CDR1 MNHNS and CDR2 SASEGT. CDR3 sequence reads: CATLEMYEQYF. CDR3 bases: TGTGCCACCTTAGAAATGTACGAGCAGTACTTC.

This clonotype has only one observation. At one end, the junction sequence differs from germline, possibly due to a read error. The J gene is TRBJ2-1, the V gene TRBV5-1; the D gene is possibly TRBD2 (7 bases). The CDR3 spans 15 residues. In germline, CDR1 is SGHRS, CDR2 YFSETQ. DNA of the CDR3: TGCACCAGCAGCGCTTCGAGGGGGGGCTGGGATGAGCAGTTCTTC. Amino acids: CTSSASRGGWDEQFF.

About this clonotype itself: Mismatch with germline at one junction end may stem from a read error. The rearrangement joins TRBV28 to TRBJ2-1; perhaps TRBD2 as D (5 bases). The germline gives CDR1 MDHEN, CDR2 SYDVKM. This CDR3 has 13 residues. The CDR3 DNA sequence: TGTGCCAGCAGTTTATGGGAGGTACATGAGCAGTTCTTT. Translated: CASSLWEVHEQFF.

Note on this clonotype: The junction and the germline gene differ at one end; a read error may be behind it. This rearrangement joins TRBV5-1 to TRBJ2-1; tentative D call: TRBD2 (6 bases). Germline V gene sequence: CDR1 SGHRS, CDR2 YFSETQ. This CDR3 contains 14 residues. CDR3 region: CTNNPGEDYDEQFF. CDR3 coding DNA: TGCACCAACAACCCGGGAGAGGACTACGATGAGCAGTTCTTC.

This chain uses TRBV4-1 with TRBJ2-1, with 8 bases aligning to TRBD1. This CDR3 is 16 amino acids long. Germline-derived CDR1 and CDR2 are MGHRA and YSYEKL. V was pared by 0 bases and J by 5 bases, with 6 bases of the junction left unmatched. CDR3 nucleotide sequence: TGCGCCAGCAGCCAAGACAGGGGGCGTTTTAACAATGAGCAGTTCTTC. Its protein product is CASSQDRGRFNNEQFF.

This chain connects TRBV12-5 to TRBJ2-3; D perhaps matches TRBD2 (5 bases). The CDR3 has 14 residues. CDR1 LGHNT and CDR2 FRNRAP come from the germline V gene. Trimming cost V 8 bases and J 8 bases, with 20 bases left between them. Written as DNA, the CDR3 is TGTGCTAGTACCGACCAACTAGGAGTGCTTACGCAGTATTTT. The encoded protein is CASTDQLGVLTQYF. The full variable domain, rest sourced from reference TRBV12-5 and TRBJ2-3, is DARVTQTPRHKVTEMGQEVTMRCQPILGHNTVFWYRQTMMQGLELLAYFRNRAPLDDSGMPKDRFSAEMPDATLATLKIQPSEPRDSAVYFCASTDQLGVLTQYFGPGTRLTVL.

This clonotype is judged medium-sized. V is TRBV6-6 and J is TRBJ2-5, with TRBD1 as a possible D gene (6 bases). The V end lost 1 base, the J end lost 5 bases, and 8 bases lay between the germline ends. Per the germline V gene, CDR1 is MNHNY and CDR2 is SVGAGI (reference sequence). There are 13 residues in the CDR3. This CDR3 is CASSYWQGETQYF. CDR3 bases: TGTGCCAGCAGTTACTGGCAGGGGGAGACCCAGTACTTC.

As to this clonotype: The junction and the germline gene differ at one end; a read error may be behind it. CDR3 coding DNA: TGTGCCAGCTCATCACCGCACCTTTCCTACGAGCAGTACTTC. Amino acid sequence: CASSSPHLSYEQYF. The gene calls are TRBV18 and TRBJ2-7; D is uncertain. Germline V CDR1 and CDR2: KGHSH, LQKENI. The CDR3 has 14 residues. Looking up the rest from reference TRBV18 and TRBJ2-7 gives the full variable domain: NAGVMQNPRHLVRRRGQEARLRCSPMKGHSHVYWYRQLPEEGLKFMVYLQKENIIDESGMPKERFSAEFPKEGPSILRIQQVVRGDSAAYFCASSSPHLSYEQYFGPGTRLTVT.

Concerning this clonotype: This may be a read error: a much more frequent sequence differs by one nucleotide. The chain carries TRBV28 and TRBJ1-5, with 7 positions matching TRBD1. CDR3 length: 16 residues. Germline CDR1 and CDR2: MDHEN and SYDVKM. The CDR3 reads CASSSDREGSNQSQHF. The CDR3 region has the DNA TGTGCCAGCAGTTCCGACAGGGAGGGGAGCAATCAGTCCCAGCATTTT.